This T cell receptor (beta chain) appears in the sequencing data of a study of T cells expressing NK-cell markers. About the research overall: CD3+CD56+NKG2C+, CD3+CD56+NKG2C- and CD3+CD56-NKG2C+ T cells, once sorted, supplied the TCR beta repertoires. The eight sequenced donors comprised seven who were HCMV-seropositive and one who was seronegative. Study conclusions and caveats: Once again these clonotypes came out on top in the CD3+CD56-NKG2C+ fraction of a few donors.

TCRdb re-called the 5' RACE reads and gives one entry per CDR3 protein, without DNA. The listing contains approximately 420,000 distinct CDR3 sequences. From germline, CDR1 is MNHEY and CDR2 SVGEGT. This CDR3 has 15 residues. As to this clonotype: The antigen remains unidentified.

This TCR came from a woman aged 45-65 years in good health. Material: blood T cells: a sorted CD56 or NKG2C T cell subset, CD4+ or CD8+ T cells, or bulk PBMC T cells (not recorded which). This chain joins TRBV6-2 or TRBV6-3 and TRBJ2-1; TCRdb's D call, TRBD2, is unchecked because there is no DNA. The CDR3 loop reads CASSLLAGFYNEQFF.